The rows below give T cell receptor beta chains drawn from one sample of a study of blood T cell repertoires in COVID-19. The method was immunoSEQ multiplex PCR; TCRdb's version includes in-frame clones alone and lacks a portion of them. The data hold around 150,000 clones, with nearly 80% observed a single time. What was sequenced was peripheral blood. The receptors were sampled from a woman over 75 with acute or convalescent COVID-19. Both conserved end residues are part of each CDR3. D genes are given only for firm matches. Size is omitted from some rows. Given values are once, few, many or a class for expanded clones.

D: NA
J: TRBJ1-4
size: few
V: TRBV13
DNA: TGTGCCAGCAGCTTAGATGGGACATCTCTGTTTTTT
CDR3: CASSLDGTSLFF

D: NA
J: TRBJ1-5
size: NA
V: TRBV7-6
DNA: TGTGCCAGCAGCTTAGAGGTATCGGGAGGCAATCAGCCCCAGCATTTT
CDR3: CASSLEVSGGNQPQHF

D: NA
J: TRBJ2-1
size: NA
V: TRBV7-6
DNA: TGTGCCAGCAGCCCTCATAGGGGTGAGCAGTTCTTC
CDR3: CASSPHRGEQFF

D: NA
J: TRBJ2-1
size: NA
V: TRBV4-1
DNA: TGCGCCAGCAGCCCCGAGTGGCGGGGCCGCTCCTACAATGAGCAGTTCTTC
CDR3: CASSPEWRGRSYNEQFF

D: NA
J: TRBJ1-1
size: NA
V: TRBV29-1
DNA: TGCAGCGTTGCCGGGGGGGTTCAGAACACTGAAGCTTTCTTT
CDR3: CSVAGGVQNTEAFF

D: TRBD1
J: TRBJ1-5
size: NA
V: TRBV6-2/TRBV6-3
DNA: TGTGCCAGCAGTTCCCCAGGGGGCGGGCAGCCCCAGCATTTT
CDR3: CASSSPGGGQPQHF

D: NA
J: TRBJ2-3
size: NA
V: TRBV5-1
DNA: TGCGCCAGCAGAGGGGGGGTTACAGATACGCAGTATTTT
CDR3: CASRGGVTDTQYF

D: NA
J: TRBJ2-2
size: NA
V: TRBV9
DNA: TGTGCCAGCAGCGTAGAGGGGACCGGGGAGCTGTTTTTT
CDR3: CASSVEGTGELFF

D: NA
J: TRBJ2-5
size: NA
V: TRBV24-1
DNA: TGTGCCACCAGTGATACGGAACTAGCCGTGGAGACCCAGTACTTC
CDR3: CATSDTELAVETQYF

D: NA
J: TRBJ1-2
size: NA
V: TRBV5-6
DNA: TGTGCCAGCAGCTCCTATGGAGGCTCCTCTTATGGCTACACCTTC
CDR3: CASSSYGGSSYGYTF

D: TRBD1
J: TRBJ1-6
size: NA
V: TRBV4-1
DNA: TGCGCCAGCAGCCGCTCGACAGGGGAGTTAAGCCCTTATAATTCACCCCTCCACTTT
CDR3: CASSRSTGELSPYNSPLHF

D: NA
J: TRBJ2-3
size: once
V: TRBV29-1
DNA: TGCAGCGGCCTAGGTTCAGATACGCAGTATTTT
CDR3: CSGLGSDTQYF

D: NA
J: TRBJ1-2
size: NA
V: TRBV5-1
DNA: TGCGCCAGCAGCTTGGTTGGGGGGACCATGGACTATGGCTACACCTTC
CDR3: CASSLVGGTMDYGYTF

D: NA
J: TRBJ2-7
size: NA
V: TRBV7-8
DNA: TGTGCCAGCAGCTCCGTCGGGGGTCCCTACGAGCAGTACTTC
CDR3: CASSSVGGPYEQYF

D: TRBD2
J: TRBJ2-7
size: NA
V: TRBV3-1/TRBV3-2
DNA: TGTGCCAGCAGCCAATCGGAAGCGGGAAAGCAGTACTTC
CDR3: CASSQSEAGKQYF

D: TRBD1
J: TRBJ1-2
size: NA
V: TRBV20-1
DNA: TGCAGTGCTAGTACAGGGGGGATTGGAGATGGCTACACCTTC
CDR3: CSASTGGIGDGYTF

D: NA
J: TRBJ2-1
size: once
V: TRBV2
DNA: TGTGCCAGCAGTATTCGGGACACTTCCAATGAGCAGTTCTTC
CDR3: CASSIRDTSNEQFF

D: TRBD1
J: TRBJ1-1
size: NA
V: TRBV6-8
DNA: TGTACTCAGGGACAGGGGGTTTTCACTGAAGCTTTCTTT
CDR3: CTQGQGVFTEAFF

D: NA
J: TRBJ1-2
size: NA
V: TRBV18
DNA: TGTGCCAGCTCACCACTGGAGGGGAGCTATGGCTACACCTTC
CDR3: CASSPLEGSYGYTF

D: TRBD1
J: TRBJ2-7
size: NA
V: TRBV10-3
DNA: TGTGCCATCAGTGACGCCGGGACAGGGGTTCGGGAGCAGTACTTC
CDR3: CAISDAGTGVREQYF

D: TRBD1
J: TRBJ1-2
size: NA
V: TRBV18
DNA: TGTGCCAGCTCACCGGTGGACAGGGCGAACTATGGCTACACCTTC
CDR3: CASSPVDRANYGYTF

D: NA
J: TRBJ2-3
size: NA
V: TRBV11-2
DNA: TGTGCCAGCAGCTTAATGGTGGGAGGAGATACGCAGTATTTT
CDR3: CASSLMVGGDTQYF

D: NA
J: TRBJ2-6
size: once
V: TRBV7-9
DNA: TGTGCCAGCAGCTTGGGCAGCTCTGGGGCCAACGTCCTGACTTTC
CDR3: CASSLGSSGANVLTF

D: TRBD2
J: TRBJ2-2
size: few
V: TRBV27
DNA: TGTGCCAGCAGTATTCGGACTAGCGGGATCGGGGAGCTGTTTTTT
CDR3: CASSIRTSGIGELFF

D: NA
J: TRBJ2-7
size: NA
V: TRBV18
DNA: TGTGCCAGCTCATCCCGACGGGGCTACGAGCAGTACTTC
CDR3: CASSSRRGYEQYF

D: NA
J: TRBJ2-3
size: NA
V: TRBV4-1
DNA: TGCGCCAGCAGCCAAGCGGGAGCAGATACGCAGTATTTT
CDR3: CASSQAGADTQYF

D: NA
J: TRBJ2-5
size: NA
V: TRBV9
DNA: TGTGCCAGCAGCGGCGACGGGGAGGCCCAAGAGACCCAGTACTTC
CDR3: CASSGDGEAQETQYF

D: NA
J: TRBJ2-7
size: NA
V: TRBV7-2
DNA: TGTGCCAGCAGCTTAGTGGGACACGTATCCTACGAGCAGTACTTC
CDR3: CASSLVGHVSYEQYF

D: NA
J: TRBJ1-6
size: NA
V: TRBV3-1/TRBV3-2
DNA: TGTGCCAGCAGCCAAGGTCAGTCGCGGTCCTATAATTCACCCCTCCACTTT
CDR3: CASSQGQSRSYNSPLHF

D: NA
J: TRBJ1-1
size: NA
V: TRBV20-1
DNA: TGCAGTGCTAGTGGAAGGCGGGGGAACACTGAAGCTTTCTTT
CDR3: CSASGRRGNTEAFF

D: TRBD1
J: TRBJ1-5
size: NA
V: TRBV4-1
DNA: TGCGCCAGCAGCCAGGGACAGGGGGTGAATCAGCCCCAGCATTTT
CDR3: CASSQGQGVNQPQHF

D: NA
J: TRBJ1-4
size: few
V: TRBV19
DNA: TGTGCCAGTAGTAACCAGGTCGAAAAACTGTTTTTT
CDR3: CASSNQVEKLFF

D: TRBD1
J: TRBJ2-5
size: NA
V: TRBV5-1
DNA: TGCGCCAGCAGCTTACAGGGGGCGACGGAGACCCAGTACTTC
CDR3: CASSLQGATETQYF

D: NA
J: TRBJ1-5
size: NA
V: TRBV12-3/TRBV12-4
DNA: TGTGCCAGCAGTCCGGGGGTCTGGCAGCCCCAGCATTTT
CDR3: CASSPGVWQPQHF

D: TRBD1
J: TRBJ1-6
size: NA
V: TRBV2
DNA: TGTGCGTCTAAATCAGGGACAGAAAATTCACCCCTCCACTTT
CDR3: CASKSGTENSPLHF

D: NA
J: TRBJ1-2
size: NA
V: TRBV20-1
DNA: TGCAGTGCTAGAGAGGGGCAGAGTTACACCTTC
CDR3: CSAREGQSYTF

D: NA
J: TRBJ1-5
size: NA
V: TRBV24-1
DNA: TGTGCCACCAGTGATGGACAGAATCAGCCCCAGCATTTT
CDR3: CATSDGQNQPQHF

D: TRBD2
J: TRBJ2-3
size: NA
V: TRBV7-3
DNA: TGTGCCAGCAGCTTACGGGGAACCAGCGGGACTAGCACAGATACGCAGTATTTT
CDR3: CASSLRGTSGTSTDTQYF

D: NA
J: TRBJ1-3
size: NA
V: TRBV3-1/TRBV3-2
DNA: TGTGCCAGCAGCCAAGGGTGGGCGCCTGGAAACACCATATATTTT
CDR3: CASSQGWAPGNTIYF

D: NA
J: TRBJ1-1
size: NA
V: TRBV15
DNA: TGTGCCACCAGCAGAGATGTTGAGGGATTGTCCACTGAAGCTTTCTTT
CDR3: CATSRDVEGLSTEAFF

D: NA
J: TRBJ2-7
size: few
V: TRBV28
DNA: TGTGCCAGCAGCCCGACAGGTTTTCTCTACGAGCAGTACTTC
CDR3: CASSPTGFLYEQYF

D: NA
J: TRBJ1-2
size: NA
V: TRBV4-1
DNA: TGCGCCAGCAGCCGTCACCGGGACACTAACTATGGCTACACCTTC
CDR3: CASSRHRDTNYGYTF

D: NA
J: TRBJ2-1
size: NA
V: TRBV7-3
DNA: TGTGCCAGCAGCCCGGGACTTCCGGGCTACAATGAGCAGTTCTTC
CDR3: CASSPGLPGYNEQFF

D: NA
J: TRBJ1-1
size: NA
V: TRBV3-1/TRBV3-2
DNA: TGTGCCAGCAGCCAGGTTCCTCCCAGGGTGGGCACTGAAGCTTTCTTT
CDR3: CASSQVPPRVGTEAFF

D: TRBD1
J: TRBJ2-1
size: NA
V: TRBV5-1
DNA: TGCGCCAGCAACACCGGGACAGGGCAGTACAATGAGCAGTTCTTC
CDR3: CASNTGTGQYNEQFF

D: TRBD1
J: TRBJ2-2
size: NA
V: TRBV30
DNA: TGTGCCTGGAGTGGAAAGGACAGGGGATTGGCCGGGGAGCTGTTTTTT
CDR3: CAWSGKDRGLAGELFF

D: NA
J: TRBJ1-1
size: NA
V: TRBV5-4
DNA: TGTGCCAGCAGATTCAATACAGCCTCGAACACTGAAGCTTTCTTT
CDR3: CASRFNTASNTEAFF

D: TRBD1
J: TRBJ1-2
size: NA
V: TRBV27
DNA: TGTGCCAGCAGCCAGGCAGGGGGGCTTGGCTATGGCTACACCTTC
CDR3: CASSQAGGLGYGYTF

D: NA
J: TRBJ2-7
size: NA
V: TRBV7-9
DNA: TGTGCCAGCAGCCAGACTACTTCCTACGAGCAGTACTTC
CDR3: CASSQTTSYEQYF

D: NA
J: TRBJ1-1
size: NA
V: TRBV27
DNA: TGTGCCAGCAGCTTCGCCTTACAGGGAAGCACTGAAGCTTTCTTT
CDR3: CASSFALQGSTEAFF

D: TRBD1
J: TRBJ2-1
size: NA
V: TRBV5-1
DNA: TGCGCCAGCAGCCGACAGGGTCATGAGCAGTTCTTC
CDR3: CASSRQGHEQFF

D: NA
J: TRBJ1-2
size: few
V: TRBV12-3/TRBV12-4
DNA: TGTGCCAGCAGTTCCCAATTTAACTATGGCTACACCTTC
CDR3: CASSSQFNYGYTF

D: NA
J: TRBJ2-5
size: NA
V: TRBV2
DNA: TGTGCCAGCAGTCCACTAGTACAAGAGACCCAGTACTTC
CDR3: CASSPLVQETQYF

D: NA
J: TRBJ2-3
size: NA
V: TRBV7-2
DNA: TGTGCCAGCAGCTCGGTTGGCACAGATACGCAGTATTTT
CDR3: CASSSVGTDTQYF

D: TRBD1
J: TRBJ2-1
size: NA
V: TRBV29-1
DNA: TGCAGCGTGCTTGCATGGGACAGGGGGCCCGAGCAGTTCTTC
CDR3: CSVLAWDRGPEQFF

D: NA
J: TRBJ1-5
size: few
V: TRBV6-6
DNA: TGTGCCAGCAGGTCCGACAGGATGAGCAATCAGCCCCAGCATTTT
CDR3: CASRSDRMSNQPQHF

D: NA
J: TRBJ2-7
size: NA
V: TRBV19
DNA: TGTGCCAGTAGTATTCAGGCTTCCTACGAGCAGTACTTC
CDR3: CASSIQASYEQYF

D: TRBD1
J: TRBJ2-3
size: few
V: TRBV7-9
DNA: TGTGCCAGCAGCCCCGGACAGGCCAGGAGCACAGATACGCAGTATTTT
CDR3: CASSPGQARSTDTQYF

D: NA
J: TRBJ1-4
size: NA
V: TRBV2
DNA: TGTGCCAGCAGACCCACGGGGTTGAATGAAAAACTGTTTTTT
CDR3: CASRPTGLNEKLFF

D: TRBD1
J: TRBJ2-1
size: NA
V: TRBV5-4
DNA: TGTGCCAGCAGCTACGGACAGGGGGCCTACAATGAGCAGTTCTTC
CDR3: CASSYGQGAYNEQFF